The rows below give T cell receptor beta chains drawn from one sample of a study of blood T cell repertoires in COVID-19. Sequenced by immunoSEQ multiplex PCR; TCRdb stores in-frame clones only, minus some. The table has tens of thousands of clones, around 85% seen once. Sample: peripheral blood. These receptors originate from a human donor in a cohort sampled during active COVID-19. Both conserved end residues are part of each CDR3. Fields, in order: V gene, J gene, D gene, clone size, CDR3 length, CDR3 DNA, CDR3 protein. D genes are given only for firm matches. Rows may omit the clone size; those that give it use once, few, many or a size class.

TRBV5-5	TRBJ2-4	.	.	13	TGTGCCAGCAGCCCCGAGGCCAAAAACATTCAGTACTTC	CASSPEAKNIQYF
TRBV7-9	TRBJ1-3	.	.	16	TGTGCCAGCACTCCAAGAGCGGGGAGCTCTGGAAACACCATATATTTT	CASTPRAGSSGNTIYF
TRBV19	TRBJ2-7	TRBD2	once	15	TGTGCCAGTAGTTGGACTAGCGGCCGTCCCTACGAGCAGTACTTC	CASSWTSGRPYEQYF
TRBV5-4	TRBJ1-2	TRBD1	.	14	TGTGCCAGCAGCCCATGGGGACAGGGATATGGCTACACCTTC	CASSPWGQGYGYTF
TRBV20-1	TRBJ2-2	TRBD1	.	18	TGCAGTGCTAGTACTCACAGGGGTTGGTCGGCGAACACCGGGGAGCTGTTTTTT	CSASTHRGWSANTGELFF
TRBV4-1	TRBJ2-3	.	.	14	TGCGCCAGCAGCCAAGGTTTGGCCCGTGGTACGCAGTATTTT	CASSQGLARGTQYF
TRBV4-2	TRBJ2-1	TRBD2	once	16	TGTGCCAGCAGCCAAGTAGCGGGGGGGTTAGGCAATGAGCAGTTCTTC	CASSQVAGGLGNEQFF
TRBV3-1/TRBV3-2	TRBJ2-3	TRBD2	.	20	TGTGCCAGCAGCCGAAAGAATGAGGCTAGCGGGGGGCTTAGGACAGATACGCAGTATTTT	CASSRKNEASGGLRTDTQYF
TRBV6-5	TRBJ2-2	TRBD1	once	15	TGTGCCACCCAACCCTGGACAGGAGGAGCCGGGGAGCTGTTTTTT	CATQPWTGGAGELFF
TRBV10-3	TRBJ2-7	TRBD2	.	17	TGTGCCATCAGTGATCTAGCGGGGGCCCGCATCTCCTACGAGCAGTACTTC	CAISDLAGARISYEQYF
TRBV18	TRBJ1-5	TRBD1	.	15	TGTGCCAGCTCAGGGGACAGGGGGTTCAATCAGCCCCAGCATTTT	CASSGDRGFNQPQHF
TRBV30	TRBJ1-2	.	.	17	TGTGCCTGGAGTGTACAATCCTGGTCCCTTAAAAACTATGGCTACACCTTC	CAWSVQSWSLKNYGYTF
TRBV5-4	TRBJ2-1	TRBD2	.	12	TGTGCCAGCAACCTCGAGCGGGGAGAGCAGTTCTTC	CASNLERGEQFF
TRBV7-8	TRBJ2-6	TRBD2	.	22	TGTGCCAGCAGCTTAGAAATGTGGCGAAGCGGGGCAGGCGCCTCTGGGGCCAACGTCCTGACTTTC	CASSLEMWRSGAGASGANVLTF
TRBV20-1	TRBJ2-5	.	.	10	TGCAGTGCTGACTGGCCGACCCAGTACTTC	CSADWPTQYF
TRBV3-1/TRBV3-2	TRBJ2-3	TRBD1	.	17	TGTGCCAGCAGCCACCCCATCCGGGGACAGGGTTCAGATACGCAGTATTTT	CASSHPIRGQGSDTQYF
TRBV29-1	TRBJ2-5	.	.	18	TGCAGCGTTGATGGGAGTGGTTGGCGGGGGACATTATCAGAGACCCAGTACTTC	CSVDGSGWRGTLSETQYF
TRBV23-1	TRBJ2-7	.	.	17	TGCGCCAGCAGTCAATCGGAGGGGCCGAAGAACTCCTACGAGCAGTACTTC	CASSQSEGPKNSYEQYF
TRBV29-1	TRBJ1-3	.	once	12	TGCAGCGTTGGGCAGAACGGAAACACCATATATTTT	CSVGQNGNTIYF
TRBV27	TRBJ1-1	.	.	13	TGTGCCAGCAGTTTAGTCAGGGGCGAAGAAGCTTTCTTT	CASSLVRGEEAFF
TRBV20-1	TRBJ2-5	.	.	13	TGCAGTGCTAGTGGGACATATCAAGAGACCCAGTACTTC	CSASGTYQETQYF
TRBV28	TRBJ1-4	.	once	16	TGTGCCAGCAGCTTAGCCTCCGGGGTCTCCAATGAAAAACTGTTTTTT	CASSLASGVSNEKLFF
TRBV19	TRBJ2-7	.	.	15	TGTGCCAGTAGTATGGTAGGAGGGAGCTCCTACGAGCAGTACTTC	CASSMVGGSSYEQYF
TRBV19	TRBJ1-4	.	once	17	TGTGCCAGTAGTCGTCAGGGAGGATTGGTTGGATACGAAAAACTGTTTTTT	CASSRQGGLVGYEKLFF
TRBV2	TRBJ2-3	TRBD2	.	16	TGTGCCAGCAGTGAGGGACTAGCGGGGGGGCGAAATACGCAGTATTTT	CASSEGLAGGRNTQYF
TRBV30	TRBJ1-2	TRBD1	.	16	TGTGCCTGGGGCGGGGACAGGGCACTTCCAAACTATGGCTACACCTTC	CAWGGDRALPNYGYTF
TRBV3-1/TRBV3-2	TRBJ1-5	.	.	13	TGTGCCAGCAGCCAAGATCGGAGTCAGCCCCAGCATTTT	CASSQDRSQPQHF
TRBV23-1	TRBJ1-1	.	.	14	TGCGCCAGCAGATCAGGGGAGATTGACCCTGAAGCTTTCTTT	CASRSGEIDPEAFF
TRBV29-1	TRBJ2-7	TRBD1	.	14	TGCAGCGTTGAAGATCAACAGGGGGCCTACGAGCAGTACTTC	CSVEDQQGAYEQYF
TRBV5-1	TRBJ1-6	.	.	17	TGCGCCAGCAGTAAACGGCCCGGGGACTCCTATAATTCACCCCTCCACTTT	CASSKRPGDSYNSPLHF
TRBV6-6	TRBJ1-5	.	.	14	TGTGCCAGCAGTTACAGGGGAAGCAATCAGCCCCAGCATTTT	CASSYRGSNQPQHF